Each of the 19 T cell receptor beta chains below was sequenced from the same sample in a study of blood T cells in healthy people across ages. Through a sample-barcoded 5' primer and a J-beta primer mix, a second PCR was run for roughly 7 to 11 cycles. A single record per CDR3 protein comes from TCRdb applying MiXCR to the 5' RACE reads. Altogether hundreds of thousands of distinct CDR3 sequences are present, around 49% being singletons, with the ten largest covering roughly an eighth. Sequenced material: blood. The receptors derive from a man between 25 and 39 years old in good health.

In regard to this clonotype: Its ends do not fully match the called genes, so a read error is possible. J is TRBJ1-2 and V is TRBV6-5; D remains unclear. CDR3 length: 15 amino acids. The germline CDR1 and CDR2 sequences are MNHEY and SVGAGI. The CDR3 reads CASSRGEEPRDGYTF. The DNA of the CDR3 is TGTGCCAGCAGCCGGGGTGAGGAGCCGCGGGATGGTTACACCTTC.

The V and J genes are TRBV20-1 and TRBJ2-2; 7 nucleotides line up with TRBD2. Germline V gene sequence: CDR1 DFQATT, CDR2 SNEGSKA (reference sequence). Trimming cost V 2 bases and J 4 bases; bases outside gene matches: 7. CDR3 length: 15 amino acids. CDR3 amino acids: CSARRPGGGTGELFF. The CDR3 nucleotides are TGCAGTGCTAGACGCCCGGGGGGAGGCACCGGGGAGCTGTTTTTT.

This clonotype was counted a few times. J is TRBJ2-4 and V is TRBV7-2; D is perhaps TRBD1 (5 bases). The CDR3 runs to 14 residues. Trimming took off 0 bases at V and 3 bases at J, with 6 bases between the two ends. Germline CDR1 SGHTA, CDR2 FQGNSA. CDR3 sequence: CASSLAGDKNIQYF. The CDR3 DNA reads TGTGCCAGCAGCTTAGCAGGGGACAAAAACATTCAGTACTTC.

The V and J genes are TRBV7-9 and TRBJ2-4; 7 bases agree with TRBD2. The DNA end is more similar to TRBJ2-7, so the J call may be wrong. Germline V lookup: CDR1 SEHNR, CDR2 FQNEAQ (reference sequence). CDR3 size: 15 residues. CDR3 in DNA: TGTGCCAGCAGCTCTTTGGGAGGGGCGCGTCACGAGCAGTACTTC. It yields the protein CASSSLGGARHEQYF.

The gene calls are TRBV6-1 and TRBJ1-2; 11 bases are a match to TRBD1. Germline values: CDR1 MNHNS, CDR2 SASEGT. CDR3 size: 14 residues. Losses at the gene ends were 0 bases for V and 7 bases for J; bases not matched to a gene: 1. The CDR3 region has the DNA TGTGCCAGCAGTGAAGCGGACAGGGGGCCTGGCTACACCTTC. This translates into CASSEADRGPGYTF.

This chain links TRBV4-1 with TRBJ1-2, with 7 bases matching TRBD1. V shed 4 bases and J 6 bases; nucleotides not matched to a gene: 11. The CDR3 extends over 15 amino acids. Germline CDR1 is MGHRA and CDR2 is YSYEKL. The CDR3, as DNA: TGCGCCAGCAGCCTCGCCGATGGACAGGCGGATGGCTACACCTTC. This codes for CASSLADGQADGYTF.

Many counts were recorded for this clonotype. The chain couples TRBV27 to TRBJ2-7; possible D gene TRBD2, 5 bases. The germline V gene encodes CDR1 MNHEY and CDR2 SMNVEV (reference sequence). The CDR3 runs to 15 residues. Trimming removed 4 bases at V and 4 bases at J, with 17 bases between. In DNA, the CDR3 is TGTGCCAGCAGTTCACCGGCTAGCCCCACATACGAGCAGTACTTC. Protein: CASSSPASPTYEQYF.

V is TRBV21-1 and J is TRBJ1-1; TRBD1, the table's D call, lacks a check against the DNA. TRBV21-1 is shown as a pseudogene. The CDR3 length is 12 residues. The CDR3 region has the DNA TGTGCCAGCAGCACCAGGGGAGATGAGGCTTTCTTT. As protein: CASSTRGDEAFF.

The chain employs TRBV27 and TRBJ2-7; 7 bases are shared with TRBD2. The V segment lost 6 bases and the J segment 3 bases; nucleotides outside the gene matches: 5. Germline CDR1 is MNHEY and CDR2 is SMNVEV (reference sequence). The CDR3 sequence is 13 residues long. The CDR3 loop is CASRKSGGYEQYF. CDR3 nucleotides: TGTGCCAGCAGAAAGTCGGGGGGCTACGAGCAGTACTTC.

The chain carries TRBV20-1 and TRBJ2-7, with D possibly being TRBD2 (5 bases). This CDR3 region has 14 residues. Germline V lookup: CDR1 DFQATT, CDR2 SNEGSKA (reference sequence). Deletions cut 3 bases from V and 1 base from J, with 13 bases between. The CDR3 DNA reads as TGCAGTGCTAGTAAGTCGGGAATTTCCTACGAGCAGTACTTC. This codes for CSASKSGISYEQYF.

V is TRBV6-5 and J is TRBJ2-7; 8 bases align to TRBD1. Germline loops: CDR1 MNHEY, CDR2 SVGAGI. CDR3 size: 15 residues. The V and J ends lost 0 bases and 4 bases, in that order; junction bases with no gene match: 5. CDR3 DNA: TGTGCCAGCAGTTACTCCGGAGACAGGGGTTACGAGCAGTACTTC. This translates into CASSYSGDRGYEQYF.

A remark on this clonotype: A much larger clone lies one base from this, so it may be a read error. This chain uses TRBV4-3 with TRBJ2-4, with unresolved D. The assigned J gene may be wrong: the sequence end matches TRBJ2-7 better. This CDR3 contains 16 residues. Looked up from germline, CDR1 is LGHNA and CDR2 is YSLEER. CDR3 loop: CASSRVAAGGTGEQYF. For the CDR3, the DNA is TGCGCCAGCAGCCGAGTGGCTGCAGGTGGAACTGGCGAGCAGTACTTC.

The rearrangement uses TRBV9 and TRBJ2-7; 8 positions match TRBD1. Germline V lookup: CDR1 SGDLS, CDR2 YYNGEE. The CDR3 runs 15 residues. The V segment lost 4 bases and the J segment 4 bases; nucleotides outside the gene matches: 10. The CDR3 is CASSPRWTGLYEQYF. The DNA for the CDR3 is TGTGCCAGCAGCCCCCGATGGACAGGGCTATACGAGCAGTACTTC.

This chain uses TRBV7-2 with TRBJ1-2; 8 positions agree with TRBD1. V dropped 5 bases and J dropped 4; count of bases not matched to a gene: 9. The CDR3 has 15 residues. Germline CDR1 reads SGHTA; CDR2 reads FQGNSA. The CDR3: CASSETGGSGYGYTF. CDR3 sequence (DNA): TGTGCCAGCAGCGAAACAGGGGGGTCGGGCTATGGCTACACCTTC.

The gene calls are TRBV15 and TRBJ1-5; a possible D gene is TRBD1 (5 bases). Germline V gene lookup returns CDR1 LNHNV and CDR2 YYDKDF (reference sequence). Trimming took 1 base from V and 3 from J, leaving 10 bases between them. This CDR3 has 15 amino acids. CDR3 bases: TGTGCCACCAGCAGAGGAGGCAGGGACAATCAGCCCCAGCATTTT. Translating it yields CATSRGGRDNQPQHF. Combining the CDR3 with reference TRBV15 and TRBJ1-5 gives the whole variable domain DAMVIQNPRYQVTQFGKPVTLSCSQTLNHNVMYWYQQKSSQAPKLLFHYYDKDFNNEADTPDNFQSRRPNTSFCFLDIRSPGLGDTAMYLCATSRGGRDNQPQHFGDGTRLSIL.

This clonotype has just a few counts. CDR3 nucleotides: TGTGCCAGCACCGCGCAGGGGACGCAGTATTTT. Translating it yields CASTAQGTQYF. The genes are TRBV7-2 and TRBJ2-3; D might be TRBD1 (6 bases). Trimming stripped 7 bases from V and 9 bases from J, with 11 bases between. The V gene's germline CDR1 is SGHTA and CDR2 FQGNSA. CDR3 size: 11 residues. The variable domain in full, completed from reference TRBV7-2 and TRBJ2-3, reads GAGVSQSPSNKVTEKGKDVELRCDPISGHTALYWYRQSLGQGLEFLIYFQGNSAPDKSGLPSDRFSAERTGGSVSTLTIQRTQQEDSAVYLCASTAQGTQYFGPGTRLTVL.

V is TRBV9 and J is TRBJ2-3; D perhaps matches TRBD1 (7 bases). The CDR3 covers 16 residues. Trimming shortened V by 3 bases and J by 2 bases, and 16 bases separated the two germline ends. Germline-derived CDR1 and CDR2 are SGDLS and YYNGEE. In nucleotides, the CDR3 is TGTGCCAGCAGCGGCAGGGGGGCTTCACTCACAGATACGCAGTATTTT. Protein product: CASSGRGASLTDTQYF.

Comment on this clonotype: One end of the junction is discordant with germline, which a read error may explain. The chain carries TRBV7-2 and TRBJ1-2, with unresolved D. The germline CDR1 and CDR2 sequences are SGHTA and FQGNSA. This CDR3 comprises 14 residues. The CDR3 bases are TGTGCCAGCAGCTTATACCCGGGAACGAGAGGCTACGCCTTC. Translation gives CASSLYPGTRGYAF.

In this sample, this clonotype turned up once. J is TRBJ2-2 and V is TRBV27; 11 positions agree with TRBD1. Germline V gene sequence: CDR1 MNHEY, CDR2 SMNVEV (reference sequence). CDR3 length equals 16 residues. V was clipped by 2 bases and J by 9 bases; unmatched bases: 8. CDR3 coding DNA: TGTGCCAGCAGTTTAACCGGGACAGGGGGTATCCGGGAGCTGTTTTTT. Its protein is CASSLTGTGGIRELFF.